These T cell receptor beta chains were read from a single sample in a study of cytotoxic CD8 clonotypes in ibrutinib-treated CLL. Only in-frame clones appear in the TCRdb table, and some are missing; sequencing was by immunoSEQ multiplex PCR. The sample contains about 130,000 clones, over 60% of which appear only once. Sequenced here: PBMCs, sampled after 12 months of ibrutinib treatment. Receptor source: a human donor with chronic lymphocytic leukemia. CDR3s include the opening cysteine and the closing phenylalanine or tryptophan. The D gene is left open where the match is weak. Some rows mark clone size as missing; the rest say once, few, many or name a class of expanded clone.

TRBD2 | - | TRBJ2-1 | TRBV6-1 | CASSATGLAGSNEQFF | TGTGCCAGCAGTGCTACGGGACTAGCGGGTAGTAATGAGCAGTTCTTC
TRBD2 | - | TRBJ2-3 | TRBV7-3 | CASSLTGVMGALAGEFQADTQYF | TGTGCCAGCAGCTTAACCGGCGTGATGGGGGCTCTAGCGGGAGAATTTCAGGCAGATACGCAGTATTTT
- | - | TRBJ2-7 | TRBV2 | CASSVVRGYEQYF | TGTGCCAGCAGTGTGGTTCGAGGGTACGAGCAGTACTTC
- | - | TRBJ1-1 | TRBV30 | CAWSVGRLNTEAFF | TGTGCCTGGAGTGTAGGACGGTTGAACACTGAAGCTTTCTTT
TRBD2 | - | TRBJ2-1 | TRBV5-1 | CASSWAGRANEQFF | TGCGCCAGCAGCTGGGCAGGGAGGGCCAATGAGCAGTTCTTC
- | - | TRBJ2-7 | TRBV14 | CASSQVLVSSYEQYF | TGTGCCAGCAGCCAAGTTCTTGTCAGCTCCTACGAGCAGTACTTC
- | - | TRBJ2-7 | TRBV6-4 | CASSDWYTGRSEQYF | TGTGCCAGCAGTGACTGGTATACAGGGAGGAGCGAGCAGTACTTC
- | - | TRBJ2-7 | TRBV10-3 | CAISESRYEQYF | TGTGCCATCAGTGAATCCCGTTACGAGCAGTACTTC
TRBD2 | - | TRBJ2-1 | TRBV11-1 | CASSSTSGTYNEQFF | TGTGCCAGCAGCTCGACTAGCGGAACATACAATGAGCAGTTCTTC
- | - | TRBJ2-1 | TRBV6-1 | CASSRVDYNEQFF | TGTGCCAGCAGCAGGGTGGATTACAATGAGCAGTTCTTC
TRBD2 | - | TRBJ2-2 | TRBV5-1 | CASSPPSGGTGELFF | TGCGCCAGCAGCCCGCCTAGCGGGGGCACCGGGGAGCTGTTTTTT
- | once | TRBJ2-7 | TRBV5-6 | CASSYPENLNEQYF | TGTGCCAGCAGCTATCCAGAGAATCTGAACGAGCAGTACTTC
- | - | TRBJ1-1 | TRBV14 | CASSRDTEAFF | TGTGCCAGCAGCCGTGACACTGAAGCTTTCTTT
- | - | TRBJ2-7 | TRBV5-5 | CASSLVAYTSYEQYF | TGTGCCAGCAGCTTGGTAGCGTACACATCCTACGAGCAGTACTTC
- | - | TRBJ1-5 | TRBV11-2 | CASSLVEGQKENQPQHF | TGTGCCAGCAGCTTAGTAGAGGGGCAGAAGGAAAATCAGCCCCAGCATTTT
TRBD1 | few | TRBJ2-3 | TRBV18 | CASSPPSDRVYPQYF | TGTGCCAGCTCACCACCTTCAGACAGGGTCTATCCGCAGTATTTT
- | - | TRBJ2-7 | TRBV12-2 | CASRLPSTGDSNIPLEQYF | TGTGCAAGTCGCTTACCTTCGACGGGGGACAGTAATATCCCTCTCGAGCAGTACTTC
TRBD2 | - | TRBJ2-1 | TRBV19 | CASSLLAGAYNEQFF | TGTGCCAGTAGTTTGTTAGCGGGAGCCTACAATGAGCAGTTCTTC
- | - | TRBJ2-1 | TRBV9 | CASSVDGYYSEQFF | TGTGCCAGCAGCGTAGATGGGTATTACAGCGAGCAGTTCTTC
- | - | TRBJ2-7 | TRBV10-1 | CASSAGDINNEQYF | TGCGCCAGCAGTGCAGGGGATATTAACAACGAGCAGTACTTC
TRBD1 | - | TRBJ1-5 | TRBV28 | CASRTGTGNQPQHF | TGTGCCAGCAGGACCGGGACAGGGAATCAGCCCCAGCATTTT
TRBD2 | - | TRBJ2-5 | TRBV4-2 | CASSRGGLAGGRQETQYF | TGTGCCAGCAGCCGAGGGGGACTAGCGGGAGGAAGGCAAGAGACCCAGTACTTC
- | - | TRBJ2-3 | TRBV4-3 | CASSQRGDSRGTDTQYF | TGCGCCAGCAGCCAAAGGGGCGATAGCCGGGGCACAGATACGCAGTATTTT
TRBD2 | once | TRBJ2-1 | TRBV5-1 | CASSLAGAEQFF | TGCGCCAGCAGTCTAGCGGGAGCTGAGCAGTTCTTC
TRBD2 | few | TRBJ2-7 | TRBV5-4 | CASSFGPPSGSYYEQYF | TGTGCCAGCAGCTTTGGGCCTCCTAGCGGGTCTTACTACGAGCAGTACTTC
TRBD1 | - | TRBJ2-3 | TRBV19 | CASSRGQPSTDTQYF | TGTGCCAGTAGTAGGGGACAGCCCAGCACAGATACGCAGTATTTT
- | - | TRBJ2-1 | TRBV7-3 | CASSSRGTTVYNEQFF | TGTGCCAGCAGCTCCAGAGGGACCACAGTTTACAATGAGCAGTTCTTC
TRBD1 | - | TRBJ2-3 | TRBV6-6 | CASSVTQTGAADTQYF | TGTGCCAGCAGTGTGACTCAGACAGGGGCGGCAGATACGCAGTATTTT
- | few | TRBJ2-7 | TRBV28 | CASSTPNFTSSYEQYF | TGTGCCAGCAGCACCCCTAATTTTACGAGCTCCTACGAGCAGTACTTC
- | - | TRBJ1-2 | TRBV6-1 | CASRNREVNYGYTF | TGTGCCAGCAGAAACAGGGAGGTAAACTATGGCTACACCTTC